This T cell receptor (beta chain) was captured by sequencing in a study of T cells in localized non-small cell lung cancer. The data were produced by immunoSEQ multiplex PCR, yet TCRdb's version contains in-frame clones alone and is incomplete. Of roughly 35,000 clones in the sample, 87% are singletons; the top ten hold approximately 6.8%. Trimming cost V 2 bases and J 4 bases, with 11 bases left between them. Per the germline V gene, CDR1 is KGHSH and CDR2 is LQKENI. The CDR3 runs 14 residues. Only a few counts were recorded for this clone. This receptor was taken from a woman aged 40-69 years with stage I lung adenocarcinoma. The chain is built from TRBV18 and TRBJ1-2; D gene unclear. The sample consisted of peripheral blood, taken before any cancer treatment. This CDR3 reads CASSPSAGVYGYTF. The DNA for the CDR3 is TGTGCCAGCTCACCAAGCGCAGGAGTCTATGGCTACACCTTC. The variable domain in full, completed from reference TRBV18 and TRBJ1-2, reads NAGVMQNPRHLVRRRGQEARLRCSPMKGHSHVYWYRQLPEEGLKFMVYLQKENIIDESGMPKERFSAEFPKEGPSILRIQQVVRGDSAAYFCASSPSAGVYGYTFGSGTRLTVV.